The TCR beta chain described here comes from a study of T cells expressing NK-cell markers. Across the study: In sorted CD3+CD56+NKG2C+, CD3+CD56+NKG2C- and CD3+CD56-NKG2C+ T cells, TCR beta repertoires were obtained. Study observations and caveats: A few donors' CD3+CD56-NKG2C+ cells were dominated by the same clonotypes. The contribution of dominant NKG2C+ clonotypes to CD8+ T cells in a handful of donors was roughly 1.0-7.5%.

With regard to this clonotype: What it binds is not known.

Germline V gene sequence: CDR1 DFQATT, CDR2 SNEGSKA (reference sequence). The CDR3 extends over 14 amino acids. TCRdb reanalyzed the 5' RACE reads and collapses them to one entry per CDR3 protein, without DNA. In all, the sample yields about 460,000 distinct CDR3 sequences. The sequenced material came from blood T cells: a sorted CD56 or NKG2C T cell subset, CD4+ or CD8+ T cells, or bulk PBMC T cells (not recorded which). This clonotype originated in a woman between 45 and 65 years old in good health. The chain links TRBV20-1 to TRBJ1-2. CDR3 amino acids: CSARSGSSDYGYTF.